Each of the 4 T cell receptor beta chains below was sequenced from the same sample in a study of T cell responses to AZD1222 COVID-19 vaccine. Method: immunoSEQ multiplex PCR; TCRdb's copy keeps in-frame clones and lacks some. The table has 120,000 or so clones, about 87% seen once. The sequencing used peripheral blood, collected on day 0 of AZD1222 vaccination. The receptors were sampled from an adult in good health.

This clone turned up a few times. CDR3 bases: TGTGCCAGCAGCGGTGTAGCGGGCACGAGCTCCTACAATGAGCAGTTCTTC. It specifies CASSGVAGTSSYNEQFF. This rearrangement joins TRBV9 to TRBJ2-1; 7 bases are shared with TRBD2. The V gene end was trimmed by 3 bases and the J gene end by 0 bases; junction bases not matched to a gene: 9. Germline V gives CDR1 SGDLS, CDR2 YYNGEE. The CDR3 is 17 residues long.

This chain links TRBV10-3 with TRBJ1-2, with D maybe TRBD1 (6 bases). The CDR3 is made up of 13 amino acids. The V gene's germline CDR1 is ENHRY and CDR2 SYGVKD. Trimming removed 2 bases at V and 2 bases at J, with 6 bases between. The CDR3 DNA reads TGTGCCATCAGTGAGGGGACAAACTATGGCTACACCTTC. Residues: CAISEGTNYGYTF.

The chain recombines TRBV5-1 with TRBJ2-3; D is possibly TRBD1 (6 bases). Trimming cost V 3 bases and J 3 bases, with 17 bases left between them. Looked up from germline, CDR1 is SGHRS and CDR2 is YFSETQ. The CDR3 has 16 amino acids. The CDR3 DNA sequence: TGCGCCAGCAGCTCCCGCGTGACAGGCGAGACAGATACGCAGTATTTT. Its protein is CASSSRVTGETDTQYF.

The J gene is TRBJ1-3, the V gene TRBV5-1; TRBD1 agrees at 7 bases. V lost 3 bases to trimming and J lost 2 bases; unmatched junction nucleotides: 2. Looked up from germline, CDR1 is SGHRS and CDR2 is YFSETQ. The CDR3 runs to 14 residues. The CDR3 DNA reads as TGCGCCAGCAGCTCCGGGACAGCTGGAAACACCATATATTTT. Translating gives CASSSGTAGNTIYF.